Below, one T cell receptor (beta chain) is given with its context. What it recognizes is unknown. A read error may produce the germline difference seen at one junction end. Sequencing used immunoSEQ multiplex PCR; TCRdb keeps in-frame clones, though not all of them. This sample has 15,000 to 20,000 clones, with 55% found just once. Germline CDR1 reads SSHAT; CDR2 reads FNYEAQ (reference sequence). The CDR3 runs to 17 residues. This sample was included in a study of radiation and T cells in renal cell carcinoma. Study-level findings and limits: Compared with controls, irradiated tumors had more, larger dominant CDR3 motifs. Tumor samples were small regions of approximately 1.1 g. Compared with controls, irradiated tumors showed greater TCR clonality.

Described treatment: 15 Gy SBRT to primary tumor, nephrectomy 4 weeks later. The chain combines TRBV7-7 with TRBJ2-3; 14 nucleotides line up with TRBD2. This clonotype was sampled from a man aged 45-60 years with renal cell carcinoma. The source material was tumor tissue, sampled from a patient whose treatment included radiotherapy and nephrectomy. CDR3 coding DNA: TGTGCTAGCAGCTTAGGACTAGCGGGGGGCATCACAGATACGCAGTATTTT. It encodes CASSLGLAGGITDTQYF. The variable domain in full, completed from reference TRBV7-7 and TRBJ2-3, reads GAGVSQSPRYKVTKRGQDVTLRCDPISSHATLYWYQQALGQGPEFLTYFNYEAQPDKSGLPSDRFSAERPEGSISTLTIQRTEQRDSAMYRCASSLGLAGGITDTQYFGPGTRLTVL.